This record covers a single TCR beta chain. This clonotype occurred a few times. The target of this receptor is not known. No base quality values were provided; no much bigger clone lies one nucleotide off. The CDR3 goes from the cysteine to the phenylalanine over 18 residues. The CDR3 DNA has 54 bases and is translated from base 1. The germline V gene (reference sequence) sets CDR1 to SGHKS and CDR2 to YYEKEE. From V the trimming removes 2 bases and from J it removes 5 bases, while the gene matches leave 8 bases of the junction unaccounted for. Instead of sorted cells or RNA, genomic DNA extracted from peripheral blood served as the source for amplifying TCR beta rearrangements. Rearranged TRB sequences spanning V, D and J segments were amplified by multiplex touch-down PCR using a mixed TRB-A/B primer pool. Illumina adapters and sample indices were attached to the amplicons in two consecutive PCR reactions using Phusion HS II polymerase. The amplicons were purified from gel with the NucleoSpin Gel and PCR Clean-up kit and then assessed with Qubit and an Agilent 2100 Bioanalyzer. The libraries were sequenced on an Illumina MiSeq with 600-cycle, single-indexed, paired-end runs. The authors processed their data as follows. TRB sequences were processed with MiXCR versions 2.12 and 3.0.5. A clone was defined as each unique CDR3 nucleotide sequence, and only productive sequences supported by at least two reads were kept. The repertoire metrics were Shannon diversity, evenness, clonality (defined as one minus evenness), and alpha-parameterized diversity profiles covering alpha 0 to 5. The IGoR algorithm was used to calculate generation probabilities for clones in the paired samples taken before and after chemotherapy. TCRdb reprocessing: public reads trimmed at Q25 with fastp, clones called with MiXCR, in-frame beta chains kept. Identical CDR3 proteins give one entry, which carries the most common genes and DNA. Here the V and J calls rest on TCRdb's processing, not on the authors' analysis. The sample table records roughly 6,200 distinct CDR3 sequences; about 32% of these occur just once. The leading ten clones occupy less than 8.5% of the sample.

The record originates from a study of T cell repertoires in aging, cancer and after chemotherapy (dated by TCRdb to between 2019 and 2020). Looking at the study overall: Donors were distributed across six age groups ranging from 30 or younger to 70 or older, with at least three individuals included per group. In the hematological group, paired pre- and post-chemotherapy samples were obtained from chronic lymphocytic leukemia patients treated with fludarabine- or bendamustine-based regimens. The complete dataset included some 10 million TCR reads. The study profiled peripheral blood TCR beta repertoires from healthy donors and cancer patients to examine immunoaging and T cell reconstitution after chemotherapy. Alongside about 97 healthy donors serving as a reference group, the cohort included 218 cancer patients, of whom some 94 had hematological cancers and 120 to 130 had solid cancers.

Paper-wide results and their limitations: An increase in median generation probability over the chemotherapy interval was observed in both cancer cohorts, suggesting that the repertoire was reconstituted through rebound thymic output. It was noted by the authors that conclusions about immunological memory after chemotherapy cannot be drawn from the repertoire data. Untreated patients with hematological or solid cancers showed significantly lower blood TCR diversity and higher clonality than age-matched healthy donors. Lymphoid organ infiltration was present in the hematological cancer patients, and this infiltration may itself impair thymic emigration or the expansion of peripheral T cells. In healthy donors, the decline in TCR diversity with age was mainly explained by loss of richness, whereas in cancer patients loss of evenness was also found to contribute.

The sequence came from a human donor with a blood cancer. This sequence uses TRBV5-5 and TRBJ2-3; 16 central nucleotides agree with TRBD2. Sequenced material: blood. At the DNA level, the sequence is TGTGCCAGCAGCTTAGGGACTAGCGGGAGGGCCGGAGGAGATACGCAGTATTTT. It codes for CASSLGTSGRAGGDTQYF.